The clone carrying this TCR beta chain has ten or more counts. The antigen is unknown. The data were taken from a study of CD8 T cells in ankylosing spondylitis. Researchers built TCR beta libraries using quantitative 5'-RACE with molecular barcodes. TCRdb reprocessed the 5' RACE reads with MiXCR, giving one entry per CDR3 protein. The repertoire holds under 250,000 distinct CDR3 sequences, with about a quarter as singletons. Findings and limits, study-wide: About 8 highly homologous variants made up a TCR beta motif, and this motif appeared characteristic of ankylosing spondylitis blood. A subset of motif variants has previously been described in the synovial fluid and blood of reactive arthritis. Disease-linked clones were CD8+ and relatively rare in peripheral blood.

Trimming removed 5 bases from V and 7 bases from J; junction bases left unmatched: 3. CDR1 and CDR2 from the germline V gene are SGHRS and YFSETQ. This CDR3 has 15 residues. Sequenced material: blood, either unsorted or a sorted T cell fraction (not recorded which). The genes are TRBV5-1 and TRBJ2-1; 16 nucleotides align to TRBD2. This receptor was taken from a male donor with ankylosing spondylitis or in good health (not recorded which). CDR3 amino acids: CASREGLAGGNEQFF. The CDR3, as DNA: TGCGCCAGCAGGGAGGGACTAGCGGGAGGGAATGAGCAGTTCTTC.